The clone carrying this T cell receptor beta chain was seen only a few times. Its antigen is still unknown. This sample is drawn from a study of beta chain features in type 1 diabetes. Looking at the study overall: When patients were set against healthy donors, age, gender and cell yields were similar.

Study-wide results and caveats: Highly expressing activated T cells could be over-counted with a cDNA template. Among patients, naive, central memory and Treg TCRB repertoires appeared more similar than among healthy donors. Diminished insertions and augmented deletions at VDJ junctions characterized type 1 diabetes patients. Significant though moderate, a shortening of TCRB CDR3s appeared in all four CD4+ subsets of Type 1 diabetes patients.

The entirety of the isolated RNA underwent reverse transcription, so expressed TCRB transcripts were sequenced. Profiling relied on immunoSEQ multiplex PCR, and the TCRdb table lists in-frame clones only, not all of them. Of around 160,000 clones listed, 6.5% to 10% are singletons. Looked up from germline, CDR1 is SGHDN and CDR2 is FVKESK. Trimming removed 1 base from V and 2 bases from J; junction bases left unmatched: 8. The CDR3 length is 16 residues. This clonotype was sampled from a woman under 30 with type 1 diabetes. The sequenced material came from central memory CD4+ T cells from blood. The genes are TRBV14 and TRBJ2-7; 7 bases line up with TRBD1. The CDR3 nucleotides read TGTGCCAGCAGCCAAGGGCCAAGGGGGCCCACCTACGAGCAGTACTTC. This gives the protein CASSQGPRGPTYEQYF.